This TCR beta chain was profiled in a study of blood T cells in healthy people across ages. Study at large: Using template switching, researchers captured about one barcoded beta molecule for each two T cells. Study observations and caveats: Compared with aged donors, long-lived donors showed fewer expanded clones, suggesting selection. Diversity figures derived from one million T cells were judged to underestimate the true value.

This CDR3 comprises 15 residues. V was trimmed by 1 base and J by 8 bases, leaving 17 bases between them. The germline V gene has CDR1 LNHNV and CDR2 YYDKDF (reference sequence). Together with a sample-barcoded 5' primer, a J-beta primer mix was included in a second PCR lasting roughly 6 to 12 cycles. TCRdb analysed the 5' RACE reads with MiXCR anew, one entry per CDR3 protein. The sample lists under 2 million distinct CDR3 sequences, around 35% occurring once. Notes on this clonotype: Its specificity is unknown.

Those donating, healthy Caucasian individuals from Russia, were aged about 6 to 100. Sequencing was carried out using blood. The source is a woman under 40 in good health. The rearrangement links TRBV15 to TRBJ1-2; TRBD1 is a possible D gene (6 bases). CDR3 nucleotides: TGTGCCACCAGCAGAGGACGGGGGCACCTAGGGGGCTACACCTTC. Protein: CATSRGRGHLGGYTF.